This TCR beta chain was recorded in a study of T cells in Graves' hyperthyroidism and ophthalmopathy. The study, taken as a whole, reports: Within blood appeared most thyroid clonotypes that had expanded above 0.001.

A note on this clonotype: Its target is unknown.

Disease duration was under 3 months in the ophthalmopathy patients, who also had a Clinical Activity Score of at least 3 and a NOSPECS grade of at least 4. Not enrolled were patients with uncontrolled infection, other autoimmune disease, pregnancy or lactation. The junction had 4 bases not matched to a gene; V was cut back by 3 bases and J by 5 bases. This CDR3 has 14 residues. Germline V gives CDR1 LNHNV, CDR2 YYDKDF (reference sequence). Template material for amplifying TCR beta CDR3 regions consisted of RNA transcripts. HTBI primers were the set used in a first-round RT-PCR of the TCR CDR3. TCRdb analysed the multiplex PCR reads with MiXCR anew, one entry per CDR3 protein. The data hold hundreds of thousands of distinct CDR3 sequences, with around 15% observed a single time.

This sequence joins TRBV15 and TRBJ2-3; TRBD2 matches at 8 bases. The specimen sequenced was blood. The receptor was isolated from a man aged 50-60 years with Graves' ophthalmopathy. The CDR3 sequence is CATSRLAGKDTQYF. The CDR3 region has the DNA TGTGCCACCAGCAGGCTAGCGGGTAAAGATACGCAGTATTTT.